Each of the 23 T cell receptor beta chains below was sequenced from the same sample in a study of blood T cells in healthy people across ages (dated by TCRdb to between 2015 and 2017). Libraries came from 5' RACE. The instrument was an Illumina HiSeq 2500. A second about 7 to 11 cycle PCR used a sample-barcoded 5' primer and a J-beta primer mix. The raw public reads went through TCRdb reprocessing: fastp at Q25, MiXCR clone calling, in-frame beta chains kept. Each entry merges the rows of one CDR3 protein and shows their most common DNA and genes. A total of over 500,000 distinct CDR3 sequences appear in this sample, approximately 52% of them only once. Jointly, the top ten make up roughly 14% of the sample. Sequencing was performed on blood. The receptors shown here come from a woman aged 80 or over in good health.

V gene TRBV29-1 combines with J gene TRBJ1-3, with 7 positions matching TRBD1. V dropped 4 bases and J dropped 0; count of bases not matched to a gene: 3. The CDR3 spans 14 residues. The germline gives CDR1 SQVTM, CDR2 ANQGSEA. In nucleotides, the CDR3 is TGCAGCGTTGTCCAGGGGGGCTCTGGAAACACCATATATTTT. Translated: CSVVQGGSGNTIYF. The entire variable domain, with the rest obtained from reference TRBV29-1 and TRBJ1-3, is as follows: SAVISQKPSRDICQRGTSLTIQCQVDSQVTMMFWYRQQPGQSLTLIATANQGSEATYESGFVIDKFPISRPNLTFSTLTVSNMSPEDSSIYLCSVVQGGSGNTIYFGEGSWLTVV.

Here the CDR3 DNA reads TGTGCCAGCGGTACAGAGGGCGTACGTAACTATGGCTACACCTTC. This encodes CASGTEGVRNYGYTF. The rearrangement links TRBV12-3 or TRBV12-4 to TRBJ1-2, with D hard to call. The CDR3 covers 15 residues. Trimming removed 8 bases from V and 1 base from J, with 17 bases in between.

The V call is TRBV27, the J call TRBJ2-5, with 7 nucleotides matching TRBD2. The J segment lost 2 bases and the V segment lost 1 base, leaving 13 bases of the junction unmatched. The germline V gene encodes CDR1 MNHEY and CDR2 SMNVEV (reference sequence). The CDR3 has 18 amino acids. CDR3 region: CASSLLSSGYRPQETQYF. The CDR3 bases are TGTGCCAGCAGTTTATTATCTAGCGGATATAGACCTCAAGAGACCCAGTACTTC.

The V call is TRBV7-2, the J call TRBJ2-3, with 8 positions matching TRBD1. Trimming took 6 bases from V and 1 from J; bases not matched to a gene: 6. Per germline, CDR1 SGHTA and CDR2 FQGNSA. The CDR3 covers 15 residues. The CDR3 is CASSLSGQGTDTQYF. DNA of the CDR3: TGTGCCAGCAGTCTCTCGGGACAGGGCACAGATACGCAGTATTTT. The full variable domain, in which reference TRBV7-2 and TRBJ2-3 provide the parts outside the CDR3, is GAGVSQSPSNKVTEKGKDVELRCDPISGHTALYWYRQSLGQGLEFLIYFQGNSAPDKSGLPSDRFSAERTGGSVSTLTIQRTQQEDSAVYLCASSLSGQGTDTQYFGPGTRLTVL.

This clonotype was observed at least ten times. The chain joins TRBV2 to TRBJ2-3; D is unclear. Germline CDR1 SNHLY, CDR2 FYNNEI. V dropped 4 bases and J dropped 2 bases, with 13 bases sitting between them. This CDR3 is built from 15 residues. The DNA of the CDR3 is TGTGCCAGCAGTGTCTCAGGAGCCCCCACAGATACGCAGTATTTT. This gives the protein CASSVSGAPTDTQYF.

The chain carries TRBV6-5 and TRBJ2-3; D is tentatively TRBD1 or TRBD2 (6 bases each). This CDR3 comprises 15 residues. V was pared by 1 base and J by 2 bases, with 10 bases between. The germline V gene encodes CDR1 MNHEY and CDR2 SVGAGI. The CDR3 region has the DNA TGTGCCAGCAGTTACTTGGGGGGCCCCACAGATACGCAGTATTTT. This translates into CASSYLGGPTDTQYF.

As for this clonotype: Germline and junction disagree at one end, which may indicate a read error. This chain joins TRBV7-2 and TRBJ2-2; 8 bases map to TRBD2. This CDR3 is 15 amino acids long. Germline V gives CDR1 SGHTA, CDR2 FQGNSA. This chain's CDR3 is CASNLRTSRQGELFF. The CDR3 coding sequence is TGTGCCAGCAACTTAAGGACTAGCCGACAAGGAGAGCTGTTTTTT. Drawing the rest from reference TRBV7-2 and TRBJ2-2, the complete variable domain is GAGVSQSPSNKVTEKGKDVELRCDPISGHTALYWYRQSLGQGLEFLIYFQGNSAPDKSGLPSDRFSAERTGGSVSTLTIQRTQQEDSAVYLCASNLRTSRQGELFFGEGSRLTVL.

This clonotype occurred many times. The CDR3 bases are TGTGCCAGCAGTTACGGGACAGGGGCTCATGGCTACACCTTC. Amino acids: CASSYGTGAHGYTF. J is TRBJ1-2 and V is TRBV27; 10 positions agree with TRBD1. The V gene end was trimmed by 4 bases and the J gene end by 6 bases; junction bases not matched to a gene: 5. Per the germline V gene, CDR1 is MNHEY and CDR2 is SMNVEV (reference sequence). The CDR3 extends over 14 amino acids.

This clonotype turned up a few times. The gene calls are TRBV11-1 and TRBJ2-1; 8 positions agree with TRBD2. TRBJ2-7 matches the DNA end more closely, so the J call is doubtful. This CDR3 has 13 residues. In germline, CDR1 is SGHAT, CDR2 FQDESV (reference sequence). The CDR3 sequence: CASRLAAYNEQYF. The DNA of the CDR3 is TGTGCCAGCAGACTAGCGGCCTACAATGAGCAGTACTTC.

This chain connects TRBV5-1 to TRBJ1-1, with 7 positions matching TRBD1. Germline lookup yields CDR1 SGHRS and CDR2 YFSETQ. The CDR3 sequence is 16 residues long. J lost 2 bases, V lost 3 bases, and 10 bases had no gene match. CDR3 nucleotide sequence: TGCGCCAGCAGCTGGGAATCCGGGACAGATAACACTGAAGCTTTCTTT. Amino acids: CASSWESGTDNTEAFF.

V gene TRBV27 combines with J gene TRBJ2-5, with a weak D call TRBD2 (7 bases). V shed 3 bases and J shed 5 bases, with 13 bases lying between them. This CDR3 comprises 14 residues. Germline V lookup: CDR1 MNHEY, CDR2 SMNVEV (reference sequence). Here the CDR3 DNA reads TGTGCCAGCAGTTTGGCGGGGGCCAGGGAGACCCAGTACTTC. This codes for CASSLAGARETQYF.

The chain employs TRBV29-1 and TRBJ1-1, with no clear D. Germline CDR1 is SQVTM and CDR2 is ANQGSEA. This CDR3 has 11 amino acids. The germline V and J ends were trimmed by 5 bases and 7 bases, with 11 bases remaining between them. CDR3 sequence (DNA): TGCAGCGTTTGTAACGGGTTTGAAGCTTTCTTT. This codes for CSVCNGFEAFF. The whole variable domain, filled in from reference TRBV29-1 and TRBJ1-1, reads SAVISQKPSRDICQRGTSLTIQCQVDSQVTMMFWYRQQPGQSLTLIATANQGSEATYESGFVIDKFPISRPNLTFSTLTVSNMSPEDSSIYLCSVCNGFEAFFGQGTRLTVV.

The V and J genes are TRBV6-1 and TRBJ2-1; TRBD1 aligns across 11 bases. The CDR3 has 13 amino acids. V gave up 6 bases and J gave up 7 bases; unmatched junction bases: 2. Germline V lookup: CDR1 MNHNS, CDR2 SASEGT. The CDR3, as DNA: TGTGCCAGCAGAGGACAGGGGGCGAATGAGCAGTTCTTC. It specifies CASRGQGANEQFF.

This clonotype occurred many times. At one end the junction does not follow the germline gene, possibly because of a read error. The J gene is TRBJ2-1, the V gene TRBV7-3, with D tentatively TRBD2 (5 bases). Germline V gene data show CDR1 as SGHTA and CDR2 as FQGTGA. CDR3 length: 16 amino acids. The CDR3 is CASSQGGYKAYDEQFF. In DNA form, the CDR3 reads TGTGCCAGCAGCCAAGGAGGCTATAAGGCCTACGATGAGCAGTTCTTC.

There are a few counts of this clonotype. A single base separates this from a much larger clone, so it may be a read error. The chain links TRBV7-2 to TRBJ2-1; 7 bases map to TRBD1. Germline CDR1 is SGHTA and CDR2 is FQGNSA. The trim removed 1 base at V and 9 bases at J, leaving 18 bases unmatched. There are 18 residues in the CDR3. This CDR3 reads CASSLVAWAGTAAIEQFF. CDR3 sequence (DNA): TGTGCCAGCAGCTTAGTGGCCTGGGCCGGGACAGCTGCTATTGAGCAGTTCTTC.

The chain uses TRBV20-1 and TRBJ1-4; D remains unclear. Germline loops: CDR1 DFQATT, CDR2 SNEGSKA (reference sequence). The CDR3 covers 13 residues. The germline V and J ends were trimmed by 0 bases and 6 bases, with 8 bases remaining between them. Written as DNA, the CDR3 is TGCAGTGCTAGAGATGGGCCAGATGAAAAACTGTTTTTT. Amino acid sequence: CSARDGPDEKLFF.

V is TRBV12-3 or TRBV12-4 and J is TRBJ2-1; no definite D call. This CDR3 contains 12 residues. The V and J ends lost 5 bases and 7 bases respectively, with 9 bases between them. Here the CDR3 reads CASSPRMNEQFF. For the CDR3, the DNA is TGTGCCAGCAGTCCCCGGATGAATGAGCAGTTCTTC.

J is TRBJ1-1 and V is TRBV28; D ambiguous. In germline, CDR1 is MDHEN, CDR2 SYDVKM. The ends were cut back, 7 bases at V and 8 bases at J, with 26 bases in the middle. This CDR3 spans 16 amino acids. The CDR3, as DNA: TGTGCCAGCACCTCACTACCGGGCGGAACTCTCGGGGAAGCTTTCTTT. Protein: CASTSLPGGTLGEAFF. The variable domain in full, completed from reference TRBV28 and TRBJ1-1, reads DVKVTQSSRYLVKRTGEKVFLECVQDMDHENMFWYRQDPGLGLRLIYFSYDVKMKEKGDIPEGYSVSREKKERFSLILESASTNQTSMYLCASTSLPGGTLGEAFFGQGTRLTVV.

The rearrangement joins TRBV30 to TRBJ2-1; 8 nucleotides match TRBD2. Germline lookup yields CDR1 GTSNPN and CDR2 SVGIG (reference sequence). Germline trimming cut 0 bases from V and 12 bases from J; bases unmatched to any gene: 13. The CDR3 extends over 15 amino acids. The DNA for the CDR3 is TGTGCCTGGAGTGTAGGGACTAGGGCACGGGCGGGGCAGTTCTTC. This encodes CAWSVGTRARAGQFF.

The chain has TRBV15 and TRBJ1-1; D not certain. Trimming took 3 bases from V and 0 from J, leaving 5 bases between them. The CDR3 covers 13 residues. The germline gives CDR1 LNHNV, CDR2 YYDKDF (reference sequence). CDR3 loop: CATSSDVNTEAFF. The CDR3 DNA sequence: TGTGCCACCAGCAGCGACGTGAACACTGAAGCTTTCTTT.

This clonotype was recorded only once. The chain links TRBV7-9 to TRBJ2-3; 10 bases agree with TRBD2. Germline V lookup: CDR1 SEHNR, CDR2 FQNEAQ (reference sequence). V shed 1 base and J 5 bases; nucleotides not matched to a gene: 3. The CDR3 contains 15 residues. The CDR3 sequence: CASSLEIAGGDTQYF. CDR3 DNA sequence: TGTGCCAGCAGCTTAGAGATAGCGGGGGGAGATACGCAGTATTTT.

This clonotype has only one observation. The chain has TRBV5-1 and TRBJ2-4; D might be TRBD1 (5 bases). TRBJ2-7 matches the DNA end more closely, so the J call is doubtful. The CDR3 is 13 amino acids. Germline V gene sequence: CDR1 SGHRS, CDR2 YFSETQ. CDR3 coding DNA: TGCGCCAGCAAAGTACAGGACTCCTACGAGCAGTACTTC. It yields the protein CASKVQDSYEQYF.

The chain links TRBV7-2 to TRBJ2-1; the match to TRBD1 covers 12 bases. Germline V gene lookup returns CDR1 SGHTA and CDR2 FQGNSA. This CDR3 region has 17 residues. J gave up 6 bases and V 5 bases, and 11 bases lay outside the gene matches. The CDR3 nucleotides read TGTGCCAGCAGCGCACGCCCTAGGGACAGGGGGCTCAATGAGCAGTTCTTC. Protein product: CASSARPRDRGLNEQFF.